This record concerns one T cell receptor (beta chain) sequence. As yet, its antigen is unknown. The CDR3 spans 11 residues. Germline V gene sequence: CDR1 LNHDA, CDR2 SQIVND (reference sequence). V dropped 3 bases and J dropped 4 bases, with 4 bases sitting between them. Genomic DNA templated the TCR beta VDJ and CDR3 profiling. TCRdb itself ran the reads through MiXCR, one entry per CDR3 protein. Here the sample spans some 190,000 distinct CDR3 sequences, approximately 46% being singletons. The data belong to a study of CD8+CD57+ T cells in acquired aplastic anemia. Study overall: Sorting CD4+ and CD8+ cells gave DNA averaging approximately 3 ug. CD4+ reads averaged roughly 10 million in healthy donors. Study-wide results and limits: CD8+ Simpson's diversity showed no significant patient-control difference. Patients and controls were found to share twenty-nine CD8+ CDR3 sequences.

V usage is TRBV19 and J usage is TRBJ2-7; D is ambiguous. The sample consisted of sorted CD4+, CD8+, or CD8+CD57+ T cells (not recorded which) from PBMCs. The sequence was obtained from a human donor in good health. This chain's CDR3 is CASSMGYEQYF. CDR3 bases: TGTGCCAGTAGTATGGGGTACGAGCAGTACTTC. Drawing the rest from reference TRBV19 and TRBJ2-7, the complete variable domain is DGGITQSPKYLFRKEGQNVTLSCEQNLNHDAMYWYRQDPGQGLRLIYYSQIVNDFQKGDIAEGYSVSREKKESFPLTVTSAQKNPTAFYLCASSMGYEQYFGPGTRLTVT.